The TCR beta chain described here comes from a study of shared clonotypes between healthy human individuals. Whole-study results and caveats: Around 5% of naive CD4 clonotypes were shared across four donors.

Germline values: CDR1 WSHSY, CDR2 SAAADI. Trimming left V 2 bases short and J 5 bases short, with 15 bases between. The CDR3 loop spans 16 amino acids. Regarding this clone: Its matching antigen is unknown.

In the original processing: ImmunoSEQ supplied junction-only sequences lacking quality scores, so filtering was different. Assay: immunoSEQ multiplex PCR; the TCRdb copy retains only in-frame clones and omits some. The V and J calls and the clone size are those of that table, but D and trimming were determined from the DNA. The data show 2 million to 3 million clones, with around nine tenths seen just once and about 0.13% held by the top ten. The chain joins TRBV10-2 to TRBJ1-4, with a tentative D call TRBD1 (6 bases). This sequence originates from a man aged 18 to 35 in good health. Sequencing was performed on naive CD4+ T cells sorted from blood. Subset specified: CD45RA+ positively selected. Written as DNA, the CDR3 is TGCGCCAGCAGTGAGAGGTTGACAGGTATAAATGAAAAACTGTTTTTT. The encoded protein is CASSERLTGINEKLFF.